This T cell receptor beta chain comes out of a study of T cells in Graves' hyperthyroidism and ophthalmopathy. Study-wide context: Staff took peripheral blood when the initial diagnosis was made, before any treatment began.

The length of the CDR3 is 16 residues. The J segment lost 0 bases and the V segment lost 5 bases, leaving 9 bases of the junction unmatched. Germline assignment: CDR1 LNHNV and CDR2 YYDKDF (reference sequence). This clonotype was seen ten or more times. Those patients with uncontrolled infection, other autoimmune disease, pregnancy or lactation were excluded. Together with thyroid ultrasound, orbital computed tomography, serum thyroxine and TRAb, clinical symptoms were used for diagnoses. Researchers took RNA transcripts and amplified the TCR beta CDR3 regions from them. The HTBI primer set was used in a first-round RT-PCR of the TCR CDR3. TCRdb passed the multiplex PCR reads through MiXCR, listing each CDR3 protein once. Among over 250,000 distinct CDR3 sequences listed, about 15% were seen once.

Sequences were obtained from blood. The source of this sequence is a woman in her fifties or sixties with Graves' ophthalmopathy. V usage is TRBV15 and J usage is TRBJ2-5; 7 bases match TRBD1. DNA of the CDR3: TGTGCCACCAGCGGTTGGGACAGAGCGAACCAAGAGACCCAGTACTTC. Protein sequence: CATSGWDRANQETQYF.